This entry concerns a single TCR beta chain. Its antigen is undetermined. The data stem from a study of cytomegalovirus exposure and HLA in healthy donors. Overall study: Researchers previously reported finding some 110 million unique TCR beta sequences from about 179 million T cells.

Vbeta (60) and Jbeta (13) primers were used in the PCR. In the authors' workflow: A later analysis tallied roughly 77 million unique TCR beta chains, approximately 11 million of them shared. The data were produced by immunoSEQ multiplex PCR, yet TCRdb's version contains in-frame clones alone and is incomplete. That table gives V, J and clone size, and the DNA gave D and trimming. The sample yields approximately 110,000 clones, less than 80% seen once. The length of the CDR3 is 15 residues. V lost 1 base to trimming and J lost 4 bases, with 11 bases between them. CDR1 and CDR2 from the germline V gene are MGHRA and YSYEKL. Findings and caveats of the study: Confirmation was obtained in vitro that three CMV-associated chains are specific for CMV antigens. Apparent HLA restriction characterized most CMV-associated TCR beta chains in a later analysis.

The TCR sequence derives from a woman aged 45-60 years in good health and CMV-seropositive. The rearrangement links TRBV4-1 to TRBJ1-3; D gene unclear. What was sequenced was PBMCs. The CDR3 coding sequence is TGCGCCAGCAGCCAAGCCCCGAGGAGCGGAAACACCATATATTTT. This codes for CASSQAPRSGNTIYF.